This TCR beta chain was captured in a study of identical twins. Whole-study results and caveats: The models gave estimates that fell short of the out-of-frame TCR alpha sharing seen in monozygotic twins.

MiXCR was run by TCRdb on the 5' RACE reads, yielding one entry per CDR3 protein. Of a few hundred thousand distinct CDR3 sequences in the sample, around 8.8% were seen once. The CDR3 contains 19 residues. V lost 0 bases to trimming and J lost 3 bases, with 21 bases between them. The germline V gene encodes CDR1 LGHDT and CDR2 YNNKEL (reference sequence). Points on this clonotype: Its antigen is not known.

This sample also belongs to another study, concerning yellow fever vaccine responses in identical twins.

The sample taken for sequencing was CD8+ T cells sorted from blood. This clonotype was obtained from a woman aged 18-29 years in good health. The chain has TRBV3-1 and TRBJ2-1; tentatively, D is TRBD1 or TRBD2 (5 bases each). CDR3 nucleotides: TGTGCCAGCAGCCAAGAAGGGCTACGAGGGGAGAAATTCTACAATGAGCAGTTCTTC. Amino acids: CASSQEGLRGEKFYNEQFF.